This record covers a single TCR beta chain. Its target is not known. Per germline, CDR1 SGDLS and CDR2 YYNGEE. CDR3 length: 14 residues. V gave up 4 bases and J gave up 2 bases, with 12 bases separating them. This sample stems from a study of cytomegalovirus exposure and HLA in healthy donors. Across the whole study: Inside one of the first data releases sat tens of millions of unique TCRs taken from HLA-typed donors. Study results and caveats: Sequences of the TCR beta chain were said to predict the HLA-A and HLA-B alleles of most subjects accurately. Being productive about 87% or about 30% of the time was typical of most TCR beta V segments in an earlier analysis. Most TCRs appeared rarely, but some public TCRs recurred in many donors.

The primer mix had 60 Vbeta and 13 Jbeta primers. Profiled with immunoSEQ multiplex PCR; TCRdb holds only in-frame clones, not every one. The table records 150,000 or so clones, 70% to 80% of them present only once. This receptor was taken from a man in his thirties or forties in good health and CMV-seropositive. The source material was PBMCs. This chain links TRBV9 with TRBJ2-5; TRBD1 might be the D (6 bases). The CDR3 loop reads CASSKTGLQETQYF. DNA of the CDR3: TGTGCCAGCAGCAAAACAGGGCTACAAGAGACCCAGTACTTC.